The 9 T cell receptor beta chains below all came from one sample that was sequenced in a study of early T cells in non-severe SARS-CoV-2 infection. TCRdb fed the 5' RACE reads into MiXCR, producing one record per CDR3 protein. The repertoire consists of 100,000 to 120,000 distinct CDR3 sequences, with roughly 13% occurring once and the leading ten covering approximately 4%. Specimen: whole blood, collected at baseline. Receptors originate from an adult who was a healthcare worker with PCR-confirmed SARS-CoV-2 infection or an uninfected control (not recorded which).

The chain couples TRBV6-2 or TRBV6-3 to TRBJ2-7; 9 bases are shared with TRBD1. Germline lookup yields CDR1 MNHEY and CDR2 SVGEGT. The CDR3 has 15 amino acids. J lost 0 bases, V lost 2 bases, and 2 bases had no gene match. For the CDR3, the DNA is TGTGCCAGCAGTTACGGACAGGGGACCTCCTACGAGCAGTACTTC. It translates to CASSYGQGTSYEQYF.

Note on this clonotype: The junction and the germline gene differ at one end; a read error may be behind it. This rearrangement joins TRBV9 to TRBJ2-2; maybe TRBD2 (6 bases). Per the germline V gene, CDR1 is SGDLS and CDR2 is YYNGEE. The CDR3 has 15 residues. For the CDR3, the DNA is TGTGCCAGCAGCGCCCGGACGGGCGTAGGCGGGAAGCTGTTTTTT. Amino acid sequence: CASSARTGVGGKLFF. Filled out from reference TRBV9 and TRBJ2-2, the complete variable domain reads DSGVTQTPKHLITATGQRVTLRCSPRSGDLSVYWYQQSLDQGLQFLIQYYNGEERAKGNILERFSAQQFPDLHSELNLSSLELGDSALYFCASSARTGVGGKLFFGEGSRLTVL.

This clonotype was detected only a few times. The V call is TRBV5-1, the J call TRBJ1-6; D perhaps matches TRBD1 (5 bases). The CDR3 contains 16 residues. Trimming stripped 4 bases from V and 0 bases from J, with 11 bases between. Germline-derived CDR1 and CDR2 are SGHRS and YFSETQ. The CDR3 DNA is TGCGCCAGCAGCCCGGGACTGAGCTCCTATAATTCACCCCTCCACTTT. Protein product: CASSPGLSSYNSPLHF.

The chain uses TRBV12-3 or TRBV12-4 and TRBJ2-7; D might be TRBD2 (5 bases). Trimming took 6 bases from V and 7 from J, leaving 10 bases between them. The CDR3 extends over 11 amino acids. CDR3 sequence: CASSPGSEQYF. The CDR3 nucleotides read TGTGCCAGCAGCCCTGGGAGTGAGCAGTACTTC.

This clonotype was detected ten times or more. The rearrangement links TRBV27 to TRBJ1-2; tentative D call: TRBD1 (6 bases). The ends were cut back, 6 bases at V and 8 bases at J, with 28 bases in the middle. The CDR3 spans 17 residues. Germline V lookup: CDR1 MNHEY, CDR2 SMNVEV (reference sequence). CDR3 sequence: CASRQTSTGRVTGGYTF. DNA for the CDR3: TGTGCCAGCAGACAAACTTCTACAGGGAGGGTTACGGGAGGCTACACCTTC.

This clonotype was picked up a small number of times. The genes are TRBV6-6 and TRBJ2-7; D not resolved. Per germline, CDR1 MNHNY and CDR2 SVGAGI (reference sequence). Trimming took 2 bases from V and 3 from J, leaving 11 bases between them. The CDR3 is 14 amino acids. In nucleotides, the CDR3 is TGTGCCAGCAGTTACGGGGTCGCTAGCTACGAGCAGTACTTC. Residues: CASSYGVASYEQYF.

The chain uses TRBV5-1 and TRBJ1-1; the D is unclear. Deletions cut 4 bases from V and 0 bases from J, with 10 bases between. The germline V gene has CDR1 SGHRS and CDR2 YFSETQ. This CDR3 has 14 amino acids. CDR3 nucleotide sequence: TGCGCCAGCAGCGTGGGCCCAGTGAACACTGAAGCTTTCTTT. Translating gives CASSVGPVNTEAFF.

V usage is TRBV5-6 and J usage is TRBJ1-1; possibly TRBD1 for D (5 bases). Trimming stripped 0 bases from V and 2 bases from J, with 11 bases between. The CDR3 is 15 residues long. CDR1 is SGHDT, CDR2 YYEEEE, per germline. The CDR3 is CASSLENRYNTEAFF. The CDR3 bases are TGTGCCAGCAGCTTGGAGAACAGGTATAACACTGAAGCTTTCTTT.

The chain joins TRBV7-9 to TRBJ1-2, with D possibly matching TRBD1 (6 bases). The CDR3 is made up of 14 amino acids. Germline-derived CDR1 and CDR2 are SEHNR and FQNEAQ (reference sequence). Trimming pared 0 bases from V and 6 bases from J, leaving 11 bases between. DNA of the CDR3: TGTGCCAGCAGCTTAGCACCGGGGGCGAATGGCTACACCTTC. It is translated as CASSLAPGANGYTF.